The 23 T cell receptor beta chains below all came from one sample that was sequenced in a study of cytomegalovirus exposure and HLA in healthy donors. Primers: 60 Vbeta forward and 13 Jbeta reverse. Libraries were prepared by immunoSEQ multiplex PCR; TCRdb keeps only in-frame clonotypes and omits some of them. The data contain around 200,000 clones, over 60% of them singletons. Sequenced: PBMCs. These receptors originate from a man aged 25 to 40 in good health and CMV-seropositive.

The chain uses TRBV7-8 and TRBJ2-6; D gene uncertain. CDR1 and CDR2 (germline): SGHVS, FQNEAQ. This CDR3 spans 15 amino acids. Trimming stripped 2 bases from V and 2 bases from J, with 7 bases between. DNA of the CDR3: TGTGCCAGCAGCTTACAGGTGACTGGGGCCAACGTCCTGACTTTC. It yields the protein CASSLQVTGANVLTF.

A note on this clone: Its ends do not fully match the called genes, so a read error is possible. The genes are TRBV7-7 and TRBJ2-7; 7 positions match TRBD1. CDR1 and CDR2 (germline): SSHAT, FNYEAQ (reference sequence). The CDR3 sequence is 15 residues long. The CDR3 coding sequence is TGTGCTAGCAGCTTAGGACAGGAGAGCTCCTACGAGCAGTACTTC. Translated: CASSLGQESSYEQYF.

The chain has TRBV25-1 and TRBJ2-2; 11 bases map to TRBD2. The J segment lost 7 bases and the V segment lost 4 bases, leaving 5 bases of the junction unmatched. In germline, CDR1 is MGHDK, CDR2 SYGVNS. This CDR3 is 15 amino acids long. The CDR3: CASSGSGRADGELFF. The CDR3 region has the DNA TGTGCCAGCAGTGGTAGCGGGAGGGCGGACGGGGAGCTGTTTTTT.

J is TRBJ1-5 and V is TRBV30; 9 nucleotides agree with TRBD1. The V and J ends lost 2 bases and 5 bases, in that order; junction bases with no gene match: 7. This CDR3 has 15 residues. Germline V gene sequence: CDR1 GTSNPN, CDR2 SVGIG (reference sequence). The CDR3 region has the DNA TGTGCCTGGAGTTCGACCGGGACAGGGTATCAGCCCCAGCATTTT. Encoded protein: CAWSSTGTGYQPQHF.

This chain connects TRBV5-1 to TRBJ1-4; 7 nucleotides line up with TRBD1. The CDR3 is made up of 15 amino acids. Trimming took 0 bases from V and 4 from J; bases not matched to a gene: 3. Germline V lookup: CDR1 SGHRS, CDR2 YFSETQ. CDR3 protein: CASSLGTGYNEKLFF. The CDR3 nucleotides read TGCGCCAGCAGCTTGGGGACAGGTTATAATGAAAAACTGTTTTTT.

The rearrangement joins TRBV6-5 to TRBJ2-1; 12 bases align to TRBD2. The CDR3 runs 14 residues. The V gene's germline CDR1 is MNHEY and CDR2 SVGAGI. V shed 6 bases and J 7 bases; nucleotides not matched to a gene: 4. CDR3 loop: CASRTSGSGNEQFF. Here the CDR3 DNA reads TGTGCCAGCAGGACTAGCGGGAGCGGAAATGAGCAGTTCTTC.

The V call is TRBV4-1, the J call TRBJ2-1; 8 nucleotides agree with TRBD2. After removal of 0 bases from V and 6 bases from J, the junction contained 13 bases not matched to a gene. This CDR3 has 18 residues. The V gene's germline CDR1 is MGHRA and CDR2 YSYEKL. The CDR3 DNA follows: TGCGCCAGCAGCCAAGATCGAGCCGGTCGGGGGGGCCGCAATGAGCAGTTCTTC. This gives the protein CASSQDRAGRGGRNEQFF.

The chain uses TRBV6-6 and TRBJ2-5, with TRBD1 matching over 12 bases. J was trimmed by 5 bases and V by 4 bases; bases with no gene match: 5. Looked up from germline, CDR1 is MNHNY and CDR2 is SVGAGI (reference sequence). This CDR3 has 15 residues. For the CDR3, the DNA is TGTGCCAGCAGTTGGGAGGGACAGGGGGCCGAGACCCAGTACTTC. Its translation: CASSWEGQGAETQYF.

The chain carries TRBV4-1 and TRBJ2-3; D gene unclear. CDR3 length: 16 amino acids. Germline-derived CDR1 and CDR2 are MGHRA and YSYEKL. Trimming pared 1 base from V and 1 base from J, leaving 12 bases between. The CDR3 is CASSQVSGLGTDTQYF. The CDR3 DNA is TGCGCCAGCAGCCAAGTGTCCGGGTTGGGCACAGATACGCAGTATTTT.

The chain employs TRBV9 and TRBJ2-1; the match to TRBD2 covers 9 bases. CDR3 size: 15 residues. Per germline, CDR1 SGDLS and CDR2 YYNGEE. Unmatched junction bases numbered 5, after V lost 0 bases and J lost 7 bases. The CDR3 here is CASSVGGGAGNEQFF. As DNA, the CDR3 is TGTGCCAGCAGCGTAGGCGGGGGGGCCGGAAATGAGCAGTTCTTC. Filled out from reference TRBV9 and TRBJ2-1, the complete variable domain reads DSGVTQTPKHLITATGQRVTLRCSPRSGDLSVYWYQQSLDQGLQFLIQYYNGEERAKGNILERFSAQQFPDLHSELNLSSLELGDSALYFCASSVGGGAGNEQFFGPGTRLTVL.

The chain carries TRBV27 and TRBJ1-4, with 8 bases identical to TRBD1. There are 15 residues in the CDR3. Germline assignment: CDR1 MNHEY and CDR2 SMNVEV (reference sequence). The trim removed 2 bases at V and 4 bases at J, leaving 3 bases unmatched. Here the CDR3 reads CASSLRQGNNEKLFF. For the CDR3, the DNA is TGTGCCAGCAGTTTAAGACAGGGGAATAATGAAAAACTGTTTTTT.

The rearrangement links TRBV7-3 to TRBJ2-1; weak D call: TRBD2 (6 bases). V gave up 4 bases and J gave up 10 bases, with 14 bases separating them. Germline V CDR1 and CDR2: SGHTA, FQGTGA. This CDR3 has 13 residues. CDR3 loop: CASSSGVGGEQFF. As DNA, the CDR3 is TGTGCCAGCAGCTCGGGGGTTGGCGGCGAGCAGTTCTTC.

J is TRBJ2-3 and V is TRBV5-1, with 9 bases matching TRBD1. Unmatched junction bases numbered 4, after V lost 2 bases and J lost 3 bases. This CDR3 contains 15 residues. Germline values: CDR1 SGHRS, CDR2 YFSETQ. The CDR3 protein is CASSFAGQGTDTQYF. DNA of the CDR3: TGCGCCAGCAGCTTTGCGGGACAGGGAACAGATACGCAGTATTTT.

The chain combines TRBV28 with TRBJ2-7; D is uncertain. With 1 base removed from V and 5 bases from J, the gap between germline ends came to 6 bases. The V gene's germline CDR1 is MDHEN and CDR2 SYDVKM. The CDR3 covers 12 residues. CDR3 DNA: TGTGCCAGCAGTTTATTAGCCGACGAGCAGTACTTC. Translated, it gives CASSLLADEQYF.

The chain is built from TRBV5-1 and TRBJ2-5; TRBD1 might be the D (5 bases). Germline values: CDR1 SGHRS, CDR2 YFSETQ. The CDR3 is made up of 14 amino acids. Trimming shortened V by 5 bases and J by 11 bases, and 22 bases separated the two germline ends. CDR3 residues: CASRTGHTVGEQYF. The CDR3 region has the DNA TGCGCCAGCAGGACTGGACACACTGTTGGAGAGCAGTACTTC.

The V gene is TRBV7-2, the J gene TRBJ1-1; a possible D gene is TRBD1 (5 bases). V was pared by 4 bases and J by 3 bases, with 6 bases between. Germline V gene sequence: CDR1 SGHTA, CDR2 FQGNSA. This CDR3 comprises 12 residues. This chain's CDR3 is CASSWGHTEAFF. The CDR3 DNA follows: TGTGCCAGCAGCTGGGGCCACACTGAAGCTTTCTTT.

The chain couples TRBV19 to TRBJ2-3; 14 bases map to TRBD2. The ends lost 6 bases at V and 4 bases at J; junction bases unmatched: 18. This CDR3 comprises 20 residues. CDR1 and CDR2 from the germline V gene are LNHDA and SQIVND (reference sequence). DNA of the CDR3: TGTGCCAGTAGGAAACGCTTGGGACTAGCGGGAGATTCTAGGCCAGATACGCAGTATTTT. This codes for CASRKRLGLAGDSRPDTQYF.

The chain has TRBV7-2 and TRBJ1-2, with 10 bases aligning to TRBD1. The germline gives CDR1 SGHTA, CDR2 FQGNSA. After removal of 5 bases from V and 4 bases from J, the junction contained 7 bases not matched to a gene. The CDR3 covers 15 residues. For the CDR3, the DNA is TGTGCCAGCAGCAAGACAGGGGGCAGAGCCTATGGCTACACCTTC. Its translation is CASSKTGGRAYGYTF.

The rearrangement links TRBV5-1 to TRBJ1-1; 7 nucleotides match TRBD1. This CDR3 spans 15 amino acids. The V gene's germline CDR1 is SGHRS and CDR2 YFSETQ. Germline trimming cut 3 bases from V and 6 bases from J; bases unmatched to any gene: 11. In nucleotides, the CDR3 is TGCGCCAGCAGCTCCCTAGACAGGGCAGGGGCTGAAGCTTTCTTT. Translation: CASSSLDRAGAEAFF.

This chain uses TRBV11-2 with TRBJ2-7; 7 nucleotides match TRBD2. The CDR3 runs to 15 residues. Germline V CDR1 and CDR2: SGHAT, FQNNGV. V was clipped by 4 bases and J by 0 bases; unmatched bases: 6. The DNA of the CDR3 is TGTGCCAGCAGCTCCCCCCGCGGGAGCTCCTACGAGCAGTACTTC. It encodes CASSSPRGSSYEQYF.

The rearrangement links TRBV4-3 to TRBJ2-1, with 8 bases that match TRBD2. The CDR3 covers 16 residues. From germline, CDR1 is LGHNA and CDR2 YSLEER. The trim removed 6 bases at V and 2 bases at J, leaving 9 bases unmatched. CDR3 bases: TGCGCCAGCAGTAGGGGCCGGGAGGGGGCCTACAATGAGCAGTTCTTC. Amino acids: CASSRGREGAYNEQFF.

The CDR3 region has the DNA TGTGCCAGTAGTCTTACCTCCGGGACACCCAGGTGGAACACTGAAGCTTTCTTT. It yields the protein CASSLTSGTPRWNTEAFF. The V gene is TRBV19, the J gene TRBJ1-1; D is possibly TRBD1 (6 bases). The CDR3 totals 18 residues. Germline loops: CDR1 LNHDA, CDR2 SQIVND (reference sequence). The germline V and J ends were trimmed by 5 bases and 1 base, with 23 bases remaining between them.

The chain has TRBV7-3 and TRBJ2-3; D gene uncertain. The CDR3 runs 15 residues. With 5 bases removed from V and 0 bases from J, the gap between germline ends came to 12 bases. Per germline, CDR1 SGHTA and CDR2 FQGTGA. Here the CDR3 reads CASSPLGTSTDTQYF. As DNA, the CDR3 is TGTGCCAGCAGCCCATTGGGCACTAGCACAGATACGCAGTATTTT.